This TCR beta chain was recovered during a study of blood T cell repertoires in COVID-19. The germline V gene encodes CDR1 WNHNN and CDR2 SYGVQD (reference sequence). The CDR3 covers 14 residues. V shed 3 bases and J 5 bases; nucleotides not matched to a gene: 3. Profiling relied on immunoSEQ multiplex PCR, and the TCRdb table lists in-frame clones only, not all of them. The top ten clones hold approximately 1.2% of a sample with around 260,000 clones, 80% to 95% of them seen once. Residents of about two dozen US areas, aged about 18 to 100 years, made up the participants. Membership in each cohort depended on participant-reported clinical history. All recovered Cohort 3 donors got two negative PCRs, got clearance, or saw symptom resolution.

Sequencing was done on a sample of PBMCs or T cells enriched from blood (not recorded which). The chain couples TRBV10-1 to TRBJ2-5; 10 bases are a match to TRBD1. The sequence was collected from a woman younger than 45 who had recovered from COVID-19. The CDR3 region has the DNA TGCGCCAGCAGTGACCCGGGACAGGGGGAGACCCAGTACTTC. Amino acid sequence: CASSDPGQGETQYF.